This T cell receptor (beta chain) was recorded in a study of T cell responses to AZD1222 COVID-19 vaccine. Some clones are missing from TCRdb's copy, which holds only in-frame ones; the method was immunoSEQ multiplex PCR. In the table there are around 100,000 clones, around 94% of which are singletons. This CDR3 comprises 16 residues. The V gene's germline CDR1 is LGHDT and CDR2 YNNKEL (reference sequence). The ends were cut back, 0 bases at V and 2 bases at J, with 11 bases in the middle. The sequence derives from an adult in good health. This chain uses TRBV3-1 (or the pseudogene TRBV3-2) with TRBJ2-1; D not certain. The starting material was peripheral blood, obtained on day 0 of AZD1222 vaccination. CDR3 DNA sequence: TGTGCCAGCAGCCAAGAGTACTTAGTCCCCTACAATGAGCAGTTCTTC. This encodes CASSQEYLVPYNEQFF.